The 17 T cell receptor beta chains below were found in one sample sequenced in a study of cytomegalovirus exposure and HLA in healthy donors. Only in-frame clones appear in the TCRdb table, and some are missing; sequencing was by immunoSEQ multiplex PCR. This table has 150,000 to 200,000 clones, approximately 84% appearing once. The sequencing sample was made of PBMCs. The source is a man aged 18 to 35 in good health and CMV-seropositive.

V and J are TRBV30 and TRBJ2-7; 8 nucleotides match TRBD1. This CDR3 spans 14 amino acids. Trimming took 5 bases from V and 5 from J; bases not matched to a gene: 11. Per germline, CDR1 GTSNPN and CDR2 SVGIG (reference sequence). CDR3 nucleotide sequence: TGTGCCTGGCTGAAACCGGGACAGGTGAACGAGCAGTACTTC. Amino acid sequence: CAWLKPGQVNEQYF.

The chain recombines TRBV14 with TRBJ1-2; 7 nucleotides line up with TRBD1. J lost 4 bases, V lost 3 bases, and 8 bases had no gene match. In germline, CDR1 is SGHDN, CDR2 FVKESK. The CDR3 consists of 15 residues. In nucleotides, the CDR3 is TGTGCCAGCAGCCATCTAGGGACAGAAGCCTATGGCTACACCTTC. It is translated as CASSHLGTEAYGYTF.

The rearrangement uses TRBV20-1 and TRBJ1-2; D possibly corresponds to TRBD1 (6 bases). The CDR3 is 11 amino acids. The germline V gene encodes CDR1 DFQATT and CDR2 SNEGSKA (reference sequence). Trimming pared 5 bases from V and 8 bases from J, leaving 12 bases between. CDR3 residues: CSARQAQGYTF. In DNA form, the CDR3 reads TGCAGTGCTCGACAGGCCCAAGGCTACACCTTC.

CDR3 amino acids: CASSTGGYSNQPQHF. Here the CDR3 DNA reads TGCGCCAGCAGCACAGGGGGATATAGCAATCAGCCCCAGCATTTT. The genes are TRBV4-1 and TRBJ1-5; the match to TRBD1 covers 8 bases. Germline V gene lookup returns CDR1 MGHRA and CDR2 YSYEKL. The junction had 3 bases not matched to a gene; V was cut back by 5 bases and J by 0 bases. CDR3 length: 15 residues.

The chain is built from TRBV19 and TRBJ1-3; TRBD1 might be the D (6 bases). Trimming removed 9 bases from V and 7 bases from J, with 16 bases in between. Germline CDR1 and CDR2: LNHDA and SQIVND (reference sequence). This CDR3 comprises 13 residues. CDR3 DNA: TGTGCCAGCAGCGGGGGCACCCGGAACACCATATATTTT. Amino acids: CASSGGTRNTIYF.

The chain has TRBV9 and TRBJ2-2; D is possibly TRBD2 (5 bases). Looked up from germline, CDR1 is SGDLS and CDR2 is YYNGEE. Trimming took 3 bases from V and 7 from J, leaving 16 bases between them. This CDR3 has 15 amino acids. In nucleotides, the CDR3 is TGTGCCAGCAGCGCACCAATAAGGGCGGGCGGGGAGCTGTTTTTT. This sequence encodes CASSAPIRAGGELFF.

The chain combines TRBV4-3 with TRBJ1-4, with 7 positions matching TRBD1. The germline V gene has CDR1 LGHNA and CDR2 YSLEER. V trimming: 4 bases; J trimming: 4 bases; junction bases outside the gene matches: 9. This CDR3 spans 16 amino acids. This chain's CDR3 is CASSRGTVVYNEKLFF. The CDR3 DNA sequence: TGCGCCAGCAGCCGGGGGACAGTCGTCTATAATGAAAAACTGTTTTTT.

V gene TRBV27 combines with J gene TRBJ2-2; 9 positions agree with TRBD2. Germline assignment: CDR1 MNHEY and CDR2 SMNVEV (reference sequence). The CDR3 is made up of 16 amino acids. V shed 2 bases and J 5 bases; nucleotides not matched to a gene: 6. CDR3 nucleotide sequence: TGTGCCAGCAGTTTAGGGCGGGAGGGCCTTACCGGGGAGCTGTTTTTT. Its protein product is CASSLGREGLTGELFF.

This chain links TRBV5-1 with TRBJ2-7; 7 nucleotides match TRBD1. V trimming: 3 bases; J trimming: 4 bases; junction bases outside the gene matches: 16. Per germline, CDR1 SGHRS and CDR2 YFSETQ. The CDR3 contains 17 residues. The CDR3: CASSYLTRRQGSYEQYF. CDR3 in DNA: TGCGCCAGCAGCTATCTAACCCGGAGACAGGGCTCGTACGAGCAGTACTTC.

This sequence joins TRBV9 and TRBJ2-1; 12 bases are shared with TRBD2. Germline-derived CDR1 and CDR2 are SGDLS and YYNGEE. The CDR3 loop spans 17 amino acids. With V trimmed by 4 bases and J by 5 bases, 10 bases remained unmatched. The CDR3 DNA is TGTGCCAGCAGCTCTCGACCACTAGCGGGAGGTAACAATGAGCAGTTCTTC. Its protein is CASSSRPLAGGNNEQFF.

The chain combines TRBV15 with TRBJ2-7; maybe TRBD1 (6 bases). There are 18 residues in the CDR3. CDR1 LNHNV and CDR2 YYDKDF come from the germline V gene (reference sequence). V lost 0 bases, J lost 4 bases, and 22 bases lay in between. The CDR3 DNA sequence: TGTGCCACCAGCAGAGACATAGGGGCCGGGACACGAGGGTACGAGCAGTACTTC. Its protein is CATSRDIGAGTRGYEQYF.

The genes are TRBV9 and TRBJ2-1; 12 bases are shared with TRBD2. Germline V lookup: CDR1 SGDLS, CDR2 YYNGEE. V lost 4 bases to trimming and J lost 7 bases; unmatched junction nucleotides: 18. The CDR3 spans 19 residues. The CDR3 DNA sequence: TGTGCCAGCAGCCTCAGGGGAGAGTGGACTAGCGGGACGCGGAATGAGCAGTTCTTC. This sequence encodes CASSLRGEWTSGTRNEQFF. The whole variable domain, filled in from reference TRBV9 and TRBJ2-1, reads DSGVTQTPKHLITATGQRVTLRCSPRSGDLSVYWYQQSLDQGLQFLIQYYNGEERAKGNILERFSAQQFPDLHSELNLSSLELGDSALYFCASSLRGEWTSGTRNEQFFGPGTRLTVL.

In this sample, this clone turned up once. V usage is TRBV27 and J usage is TRBJ1-3, with 9 bases identical to TRBD1. CDR3 length equals 16 residues. The V and J ends lost 3 bases and 2 bases, in that order; junction bases with no gene match: 5. The germline CDR1 and CDR2 sequences are MNHEY and SMNVEV (reference sequence). CDR3 DNA sequence: TGTGCCAGCAGTTTCTCCGGGACAGGGCCTGGAAACACCATATATTTT. Amino acids: CASSFSGTGPGNTIYF.

The chain has TRBV9 and TRBJ2-5; D perhaps matches TRBD1 (7 bases). V lost 3 bases and J lost 4, with 19 bases in between. From germline, CDR1 is SGDLS and CDR2 YYNGEE. CDR3 length equals 16 residues. The DNA of the CDR3 is TGTGCCAGCAGCGCACGGGACTCAGGGGGAATAGAGACCCAGTACTTC. Its translation is CASSARDSGGIETQYF. The full variable domain, completed using reference TRBV9 and TRBJ2-5, is DSGVTQTPKHLITATGQRVTLRCSPRSGDLSVYWYQQSLDQGLQFLIQYYNGEERAKGNILERFSAQQFPDLHSELNLSSLELGDSALYFCASSARDSGGIETQYFGPGTRLLVL.

The chain recombines TRBV2 with TRBJ2-7; TRBD1 matches 7 bases. V was pared by 1 base and J by 1 base, with 4 bases of the junction left unmatched. CDR3 length: 15 residues. Per the germline V gene, CDR1 is SNHLY and CDR2 is FYNNEI. DNA for the CDR3: TGTGCCAGCAGTGAAGGCCCGGGACAGTCCTACGAGCAGTACTTC. It translates to CASSEGPGQSYEQYF.

The rearrangement joins TRBV27 to TRBJ1-1; 7 positions match TRBD1. Germline V gene lookup returns CDR1 MNHEY and CDR2 SMNVEV (reference sequence). Trimming took 5 bases from V and 2 from J; bases not matched to a gene: 8. The CDR3 runs 15 residues. The CDR3 spells CASSTRQGLNTEAFF. CDR3 nucleotides: TGTGCCAGCAGTACCCGACAGGGTCTAAACACTGAAGCTTTCTTT.

There are a few counts of this clone. The chain links TRBV28 to TRBJ2-1; 10 bases are shared with TRBD1. The germline V gene encodes CDR1 MDHEN and CDR2 SYDVKM. CDR3 length equals 16 residues. After removal of 6 bases from V and 2 bases from J, the junction contained 7 bases not matched to a gene. CDR3 loop: CASSPGTGEAYNEQFF. CDR3 nucleotides: TGTGCCAGCAGCCCCGGGACAGGGGAAGCCTACAATGAGCAGTTCTTC.